The rows below give T cell receptor beta chains drawn from one sample of a study of blood T cell repertoires in COVID-19. Using immunoSEQ multiplex PCR, the repertoire was profiled, and TCRdb retains in-frame clones only, with some absent. The sample shows roughly 440,000 clones, about 91% of them seen only once. Sequencing was carried out using peripheral blood. The source is a woman in her fifties or sixties with COVID-19, enrolled during active disease. The CDR3 runs from the conserved cysteine through the conserved F or W. A D gene is named only where the DNA matches it firmly. Size is omitted from some rows. Given values are once, few, many or a class for expanded clones.

.	TRBV30	TRBJ2-3	TRBD1	CAWDRGVTDTQYF	TGTGCCTGGGACAGGGGAGTTACAGATACGCAGTATTTT
.	TRBV11-2	TRBJ1-2	.	CASSFTPNYGYTF	TGTGCCAGCAGCTTTACACCGAACTATGGCTACACCTTC
.	TRBV4-1	TRBJ2-1	.	CASSQDGGSYNEQFF	TGCGCCAGCAGCCAAGACGGGGGCTCCTACAATGAGCAGTTCTTC
.	TRBV4-1	TRBJ2-3	TRBD2	CASSQDRGVTDTQYF	TGCGCCAGCAGCCAAGATCGGGGGGTCACAGATACGCAGTATTTT
.	TRBV3-1/TRBV3-2	TRBJ2-3	TRBD2	CASSRLGTSGASTDTQYF	TGTGCCAGCAGCCGACTCGGGACTAGCGGGGCTAGCACAGATACGCAGTATTTT
.	TRBV18	TRBJ1-1	.	CASSPPGKRDTEAFF	TGTGCCAGCTCACCACCAGGGAAGAGGGACACTGAAGCTTTCTTT
.	TRBV29-1	TRBJ2-3	.	CSARYSRTDTQYF	TGCAGCGCTAGATATTCGAGGACAGATACGCAGTATTTT
.	TRBV18	TRBJ1-6	.	CASSPSSYNSPLHF	TGTGCCAGCTCTCCCAGCTCCTATAATTCACCCCTCCACTTT
.	TRBV30	TRBJ1-5	TRBD1	CAWTPGQGTGNQPQHF	TGTGCCTGGACTCCAGGACAGGGAACGGGCAATCAGCCCCAGCATTTT
.	TRBV4-1	TRBJ1-2	TRBD1	CASSQPRTGTGGRGYTF	TGCGCCAGCAGCCAACCCCGGACCGGGACAGGGGGCCGTGGCTACACCTTC
.	TRBV27	TRBJ2-3	.	CASRSTGLSQYF	TGTGCCAGCAGGTCAACAGGGTTGTCGCAGTATTTT
.	TRBV4-1	TRBJ2-1	TRBD2	CASSQDGLAGGRFF	TGCGCCAGCAGCCAAGATGGGCTAGCGGGGGGACGGTTCTTC
.	TRBV30	TRBJ2-5	TRBD2	CAWKRLAGGEGETQYF	TGTGCCTGGAAGAGACTAGCGGGGGGTGAGGGAGAGACCCAGTACTTC
.	TRBV19	TRBJ2-1	.	CASSMGQVNNEQFF	TGTGCCAGTAGTATGGGGCAAGTTAACAATGAGCAGTTCTTC
.	TRBV19	TRBJ2-4	.	CASSNGQGPMLAKNIQYF	TGTGCCAGTAGCAACGGGCAGGGCCCGATGCTAGCCAAAAACATTCAGTACTTC
.	TRBV3-1/TRBV3-2	TRBJ1-3	.	CASSRSDSSGNTIYF	TGTGCCAGCAGCCGATCGGACTCCTCTGGAAACACCATATATTTT
.	TRBV28	TRBJ2-3	TRBD2	CASRLTSGVGMQTDTQYF	TGTGCCAGCAGATTGACTAGCGGGGTGGGGATGCAGACAGATACGCAGTATTTT
.	TRBV4-1	TRBJ1-5	TRBD1	CASSQGDSKTQPQHF	TGCGCCAGCAGCCAAGGGGACAGTAAGACCCAGCCCCAGCATTTT
.	TRBV11-2	TRBJ1-5	TRBD1	CASSSGTGPGNQPQHF	TGTGCCAGCAGCTCCGGGACAGGGCCGGGCAATCAGCCCCAGCATTTT
.	TRBV2	TRBJ2-3	TRBD2	CASSVAGGSVDTQYF	TGTGCCAGCAGTGTGGCGGGGGGGAGCGTAGATACGCAGTATTTT
.	TRBV19	TRBJ2-7	TRBD2	CASSWGGAPYEQYF	TGTGCCAGTAGTTGGGGAGGGGCACCCTACGAGCAGTACTTC
once	TRBV19	TRBJ2-2	.	CASSIRGGSNTGELFF	TGTGCCAGTAGTATTCGTGGGGGGTCGAACACCGGGGAGCTGTTTTTT
.	TRBV6-5	TRBJ2-2	TRBD2	CASRGDYGIGELFF	TGTGCCAGCAGGGGGGACTACGGAATTGGGGAGCTGTTTTTT
.	TRBV5-4	TRBJ1-1	TRBD1	CASSADRGRPEAFF	TGTGCCAGCAGCGCGGACAGGGGCCGTCCTGAAGCTTTCTTT
.	TRBV7-9	TRBJ1-1	.	CASSHHRELNTEAFF	TGTGCCAGCAGCCATCACAGGGAGTTGAACACTGAAGCTTTCTTT
.	TRBV28	TRBJ1-3	.	CASSGLENTIYF	TGTGCCAGCTCGGGTCTCGAAAACACCATATATTTT
.	TRBV5-1	TRBJ2-1	.	CASSLYSLATSSYNEQFF	TGCGCCAGCAGCTTGTACAGCCTAGCAACAAGCTCCTACAATGAGCAGTTCTTC
.	TRBV28	TRBJ1-1	.	CASETAGRTEAFF	TGTGCCAGCGAGACTGCGGGGAGGACTGAAGCTTTCTTT
.	TRBV9	TRBJ1-6	TRBD1	CASTAGGNSPLHF	TGTGCCAGCACCGCAGGGGGTAATTCACCCCTCCACTTT
.	TRBV3-1/TRBV3-2	TRBJ1-2	.	CASSHWTAADGYTF	TGTGCCAGCAGCCATTGGACAGCCGCGGATGGCTACACCTTC
.	TRBV19	TRBJ1-1	.	CASSFSGSTEAFF	TGTGCCAGTAGTTTTTCGGGATCCACTGAAGCTTTCTTT
.	TRBV10-3	TRBJ2-1	TRBD1	CAISESTRTGNNEQFF	TGTGCCATCAGTGAGTCGACTAGGACAGGGAACAATGAGCAGTTCTTC
.	TRBV19	TRBJ1-3	.	CASSIPGIFSGNTIYF	TGTGCCAGTAGTATTCCCGGGATCTTCTCTGGAAACACCATATATTTT
.	TRBV7-9	TRBJ1-2	TRBD1	CASRTTGQLNYGYTF	TGTGCCAGCAGAACGACGGGACAGCTCAACTATGGCTACACCTTC
.	TRBV5-6	TRBJ1-5	.	CASSRSRGSPAQHF	TGTGCCAGCAGCCGTTCCAGGGGCTCCCCGGCACAGCATTTT
.	TRBV30	TRBJ1-1	.	CAWSVLGGKAEAFF	TGTGCCTGGAGTGTACTGGGGGGAAAGGCTGAAGCTTTCTTT
.	TRBV6-5	TRBJ2-5	TRBD1	CASSMTGIQETQYF	TGTGCCAGCAGTATGACAGGGATCCAAGAGACCCAGTACTTC
.	TRBV7-9	TRBJ2-1	TRBD1	CASSLAQGNEQFF	TGTGCCAGCAGCTTAGCACAGGGGAATGAGCAGTTCTTC
.	TRBV30	TRBJ2-3	.	CAWSVGAVSTDTQYF	TGTGCCTGGAGTGTAGGGGCGGTTAGCACAGATACGCAGTATTTT
.	TRBV2	TRBJ1-5	TRBD1	CASSLQGQGNQPQHF	TGTGCCAGCAGCCTACAGGGGCAGGGCAATCAGCCCCAGCATTTT
.	TRBV10-1	TRBJ2-3	.	CASRGSTDTQYF	TGCGCCAGCCGGGGAAGCACAGATACGCAGTATTTT
.	TRBV30	TRBJ2-2	.	CAGTDSFTGELFF	TGTGCCGGCACCGACAGCTTCACCGGGGAGCTGTTTTTT
.	TRBV6-5	TRBJ2-7	TRBD1	CASSYSRTGGSYEQYF	TGTGCCAGCAGTTACAGTAGGACAGGGGGATCCTACGAGCAGTACTTC
.	TRBV5-4	TRBJ1-1	.	CASSLEAGEMNTEAFF	TGTGCCAGCAGCTTGGAGGCCGGGGAAATGAACACTGAAGCTTTCTTT
once	TRBV5-1	TRBJ2-4	.	CASSSGFGNIQYF	TGCGCCAGCAGCTCAGGGTTTGGAAACATTCAGTACTTC
.	TRBV7-7	TRBJ1-3	.	CASSQTPRDTIYF	TGTGCCAGCAGCCAAACCCCCAGGGACACCATATATTTT
.	TRBV10-3	TRBJ1-1	.	CAVVGRRTQTNTEAFF	TGTGCCGTCGTTGGACGGAGGACCCAAACGAACACTGAAGCTTTCTTT
.	TRBV10-2	TRBJ1-1	.	CASSDGVRTEAFF	TGCGCCAGCAGTGACGGGGTTCGAACTGAAGCTTTCTTT
.	TRBV24-1	TRBJ1-1	.	CATSGNRNTEAFF	TGTGCCACCAGTGGGAACAGGAACACTGAAGCTTTCTTT
.	TRBV6-5	TRBJ1-5	.	CASREGMGNQPQHF	TGTGCCAGCAGGGAGGGGATGGGCAATCAGCCCCAGCATTTT
.	TRBV2	TRBJ1-6	.	CASRARVIWRSPLHF	TGTGCCAGCAGGGCCAGGGTTATCTGGCGTTCACCCCTCCACTTT
.	TRBV30	TRBJ1-4	.	CAWGPPPRGNEKLFF	TGTGCCTGGGGGCCTCCCCCAAGGGGGAATGAAAAACTGTTTTTT
.	TRBV19	TRBJ1-2	TRBD1	CASSGTENYGYTF	TGTGCCAGTAGTGGGACAGAAAACTATGGCTACACCTTC
.	TRBV7-9	TRBJ1-1	.	CASSFGLRESEAFF	TGTGCCAGCAGCTTCGGGCTGAGGGAGTCTGAAGCTTTCTTT
.	TRBV18	TRBJ1-2	.	CASSPGGDYGYTF	TGTGCCAGCTCCCCCGGGGGTGACTATGGCTACACCTTC
.	TRBV5-1	TRBJ2-5	.	CASSLAAAITTETQYF	TGCGCCAGCAGCTTGGCGGCGGCTATCACGACAGAGACCCAGTACTTC
few	TRBV4-2	TRBJ1-1	.	CASSQVATGEENTEAFF	TGTGCCAGCAGCCAAGTAGCGACAGGTGAGGAGAACACTGAAGCTTTCTTT
once	TRBV11-3	TRBJ1-4	.	CASPPRGGSEKLFF	TGTGCCAGCCCCCCGAGAGGTGGTTCCGAAAAACTGTTTTTT